The 11 T cell receptor beta chains below all came from one sample that was sequenced in a study of T cell clonality in common variable immunodeficiency. Overall study findings and caveats: Common variable immunodeficiency TCR beta sequences reportedly had fewer deletions and N-nucleotide insertions.

Data came from immunoSEQ multiplex PCR; TCRdb stores just in-frame clones and leaves some out. The sample holds about 33,000 clones, and no clone turns up only once. Their target antigens are unknown. Sequenced material: peripheral blood mononuclear cells. The source of these receptors is a human donor with common variable immunodeficiency.

About this clone: The CDR3 extends 3 residues past the end of the read, so its final part is completed from the germline J gene. J is TRBJ2-7 and V is TRBV19; TRBD1 aligns across 7 bases. The CDR3 covers 16 residues. Germline lookup yields CDR1 LNHDA and CDR2 SQIVND (reference sequence). After removal of 6 bases from V and 0 bases from J, the junction contained 11 bases not matched to a gene. This chain's CDR3 is CASREPGQRSSYEQYF. The CDR3 bases that were read are TGTGCCAGTAGAGAACCGGGACAGAGAAGCTCCTACGAG.

This clone was found many times. The read terminates 3 residues before the CDR3 end, so the remaining end is supplied by the germline J gene. The chain employs TRBV14 and TRBJ2-7, with 9 nucleotides matching TRBD1. Germline V gene data show CDR1 as SGHDN and CDR2 as FVKESK. CDR3 length: 15 amino acids. V shed 2 bases, J shed 2 bases, and the junction held 4 bases outside the gene matches. The DNA read from the CDR3 is TGTGCCAGCAGCCAAATCTGGGACAGGGCCTACGAG. Translating it yields CASSQIWDRAYE. The complete CDR3 sequence is CASSQIWDRAYEQYF.

The sample holds many counts of this clone. The sequenced fragment ends 3 residues before the CDR3 boundary, so the rest is inferred from the germline J gene. V is TRBV27 and J is TRBJ1-2; 11 nucleotides align to TRBD1. The CDR3 totals 13 residues. With 5 bases clipped from V and 5 bases from J, the junction kept 1 base outside the gene matches. Germline V lookup: CDR1 MNHEY, CDR2 SMNVEV (reference sequence). The CDR3 DNA, read in part, is TGTGCCAGCAGTGGACAGGGGGCGTATGGC. This codes for CASSGQGAYG. The CDR3 in full is CASSGQGAYGYTF.

There are many counts of this clone. Read data end 3 residues before the CDR3 end; the end is taken from the germline J gene. The V gene is TRBV19, the J gene TRBJ2-6; D gene unclear. The CDR3 has 13 residues. The V and J ends lost 8 bases and 4 bases respectively, with 9 bases between them. CDR1 and CDR2 from the germline V gene are LNHDA and SQIVND (reference sequence). The CDR3 bases that were read are TGTGCCAGTCTTGGGCCCGGGGCCAACGTC. The encoded protein is CASLGPGANV. In full, the CDR3 is CASLGPGANVLTF.

This clone came up a few times. The read finishes 3 residues shy of the CDR3 end, and the germline J gene is used to complete it. The rearrangement joins TRBV30 to TRBJ1-2, with a weak D call TRBD1 (5 bases). Germline V gene sequence: CDR1 GTSNPN, CDR2 SVGIG (reference sequence). The CDR3 loop spans 11 amino acids. CDR3 sequence reads: CAWSRTRSYTF. The part of the CDR3 DNA that was read is TGTGCCTGGAGCCGGACAAGAAGC.

With respect to this clone: Read data end 3 residues before the CDR3 end; the end is taken from the germline J gene. The chain has TRBV19 and TRBJ2-6; TRBD1 matches at 8 bases. This CDR3 spans 18 amino acids. The V and J ends lost 5 bases and 0 bases, in that order; junction bases with no gene match: 9. In germline, CDR1 is LNHDA, CDR2 SQIVND (reference sequence). The CDR3: CASSSPGTGSSGANVLTF. CDR3 DNA (partial): TGTGCCAGTAGTTCCCCCGGGACAGGTAGCTCTGGGGCCAACGTC.

A word on this clone: The read ends 3 residues shy of where the CDR3 ends; the end is completed using the germline J gene. The chain has TRBV5-5 and TRBJ1-5; TRBD1 aligns across 8 bases. The V gene's germline CDR1 is SGHKS and CDR2 YYEKEE (reference sequence). The CDR3 extends over 15 amino acids. Trimming removed 2 bases from V and 6 bases from J; junction bases left unmatched: 7. The CDR3 loop reads CASSFSTGESQPQHF. The DNA read from the CDR3 is TGTGCCAGCAGCTTTTCGACAGGGGAGAGTCAGCCC.

This clone was detected only a few times. Read data end 3 residues before the CDR3 end; the end is taken from the germline J gene. The chain combines TRBV6-1 with TRBJ1-2; D is perhaps TRBD1 (5 bases). This CDR3 has 12 residues. Germline assignment: CDR1 MNHNS and CDR2 SASEGT. The ends were cut back, 2 bases at V and 7 bases at J, with 8 bases in the middle. Partial CDR3 DNA: TGTGCCAGCAGTGAAAGACAGTCTGGC. It encodes CASSERQSG. The whole CDR3 sequence reads CASSERQSGYTF.

With regard to this clone: The sequenced fragment ends 3 residues before the CDR3 boundary, so the rest is inferred from the germline J gene. The genes are TRBV29-1 and TRBJ2-7; D possibly uses TRBD1 or TRBD2 (5 bases each). Per the germline V gene, CDR1 is SQVTM and CDR2 is ANQGSEA. The CDR3 totals 12 residues. The V and J ends lost 8 bases and 0 bases respectively, with 11 bases between them. The CDR3 protein is CSIAGSSYEQYF. CDR3 DNA (partial): TGCAGCATAGCAGGGAGCTCCTACGAG.

There are a few counts of this clone. The read gets to within 3 residues of the CDR3 end, and the germline J gene fills in the rest. The V call is TRBV2, the J call TRBJ1-5, with a tentative D call TRBD1 (6 bases). The germline V and J ends were trimmed by 6 bases and 6 bases, with 18 bases remaining between them. The CDR3 loop spans 15 amino acids. Per germline, CDR1 SNHLY and CDR2 FYNNEI. CDR3 residues: CASRPHSGVGQPQHF. The sequenced CDR3 bases are TGTGCCAGCAGGCCCCATTCAGGGGTTGGTCAGCCC.

This clone was observed a handful of times. The read halts 3 residues ahead of the CDR3 end, with the missing end drawn from the germline J gene. V usage is TRBV2 and J usage is TRBJ2-2; weak D call: TRBD2 (6 bases). The CDR3 totals 14 residues. CDR1 is SNHLY and CDR2 is FYNNEI in the germline V gene. The V end lost 4 bases, the J end lost 6 bases, and 12 bases lay between the germline ends. CDR3 loop: CASSAQGGSGELFF. The DNA read from the CDR3 is TGTGCCAGCAGTGCCCAGGGAGGCTCCGGGGAG.